One and the same sample provided the 22 T cell receptor beta chains below, sequenced in a study of molecular identifiers for immune sequencing clone quantification. One entry per CDR3 protein results from TCRdb running MiXCR on the PCR reads. Here the sample spans around 13,000 distinct CDR3 sequences, roughly 15% being singletons. Sequencing was done on a sample of naive CD8+ T cells from blood, with Jurkat cell RNA spiked in. Regarding subset: FACS-sorted CD8+CD4-CCR7+CD45RA+ naive T cells. These receptors all stem from a human donor in good health. Some libraries in this study had Jurkat cell RNA spiked in.

This clonotype was seen many times. V gene TRBV5-1 combines with J gene TRBJ1-5; no reliable D call. Trimming pared 0 bases from V and 6 bases from J, leaving 7 bases between. The CDR3 spans 13 residues. The V gene's germline CDR1 is SGHRS and CDR2 YFSETQ. In DNA, the CDR3 is TGCGCCAGCAGCTTGGGGGGTGGTCAGCCCCAGCATTTT. As protein: CASSLGGGQPQHF.

This clonotype is medium-sized. The rearrangement joins TRBV11-3 to TRBJ1-1; D might be TRBD1 (5 bases). Per germline, CDR1 SGHNT and CDR2 YENEEA. The CDR3 loop spans 15 amino acids. The V end lost 6 bases, the J end lost 1 base, and 15 bases lay between the germline ends. The CDR3 sequence is CASRSRDGPNTEAFF. The CDR3 nucleotides are TGTGCCAGCAGGTCCCGGGACGGACCGAACACTGAAGCTTTCTTT.

This clonotype showed up many times. The genes are TRBV13 and TRBJ2-5; TRBD2 agrees at 7 bases. Trimming cost V 4 bases and J 2 bases; bases outside gene matches: 10. This CDR3 spans 16 amino acids. CDR1 and CDR2 from the germline V gene are PRHDT and FYEKMQ (reference sequence). The CDR3 region has the DNA TGTGCCAGCAGCTCCGGGGAGCGGGAATTACAAGAGACCCAGTACTTC. Protein: CASSSGERELQETQYF.

This clonotype was seen a handful of times. A much larger clone differs by one base, so this may be a read error. The genes are TRBV29-1 and TRBJ1-2; the D is unclear. This CDR3 region has 16 residues. Germline V gene lookup returns CDR1 SQVTM and CDR2 ANQGSEA. This CDR3 is CSVVPPEQTHNYGYIF. CDR3 nucleotides: TGCAGCGTTGTCCCCCCAGAACAAACACATAACTATGGCTACATCTTC.

Relative to its sample, this clonotype is medium-sized. The CDR3 DNA reads TGTGCCAGCAGACCCCTAAGCGGGAACCACCCGGGGGTGCAGTTCTTC. Protein: CASRPLSGNHPGVQFF. This rearrangement joins TRBV6-2 or TRBV6-3 to TRBJ2-1, with 7 nucleotides matching TRBD2. The CDR3 has 16 residues. The V gene end was trimmed by 6 bases and the J gene end by 12 bases; junction bases not matched to a gene: 20. Looked up from germline, CDR1 is MNHEY and CDR2 is SVGEGT.

Judged by abundance, this clonotype is medium-sized. The J gene is TRBJ2-5, the V gene TRBV13, with 8 nucleotides matching TRBD2. V shed 5 bases, J shed 5 bases, and the junction held 10 bases outside the gene matches. There are 15 residues in the CDR3. Germline V gene data show CDR1 as PRHDT and CDR2 as FYEKMQ (reference sequence). The CDR3 sequence: CASSPAGGLDETQYF. The CDR3 nucleotides are TGTGCCAGCAGCCCGGCGGGGGGACTAGACGAGACCCAGTACTTC.

This clonotype is deemed medium-sized. The gene calls are TRBV4-1 and TRBJ2-7, with 11 bases matching TRBD2. The V gene's germline CDR1 is MGHRA and CDR2 YSYEKL. The CDR3 is 16 amino acids. The J segment lost 4 bases and the V segment lost 3 bases, leaving 8 bases of the junction unmatched. CDR3 nucleotide sequence: TGCGCCAGCAGCCAGGTAACTAGCGGGAGAGGTTACGAGCAGTACTTC. It translates to CASSQVTSGRGYEQYF.

By sample fraction, this clonotype is medium-sized. The chain recombines TRBV28 with TRBJ2-3; tentative D call: TRBD1 (6 bases). V lost 6 bases and J lost 0, with 16 bases in between. Germline CDR1 MDHEN, CDR2 SYDVKM. This CDR3 has 16 residues. CDR3 sequence: CASRPDRITSTDTQYF. The CDR3 DNA is TGTGCCAGCAGACCAGACAGGATCACAAGCACAGATACGCAGTATTTT. Filled out from reference TRBV28 and TRBJ2-3, the complete variable domain reads DVKVTQSSRYLVKRTGEKVFLECVQDMDHENMFWYRQDPGLGLRLIYFSYDVKMKEKGDIPEGYSVSREKKERFSLILESASTNQTSMYLCASRPDRITSTDTQYFGPGTRLTVL.

There are many counts of this clonotype. The V and J genes are TRBV2 and TRBJ1-1; 9 bases line up with TRBD1. The CDR3 runs 16 residues. V lost 6 bases, J lost 4 bases, and 12 bases stayed unmatched. Germline loops: CDR1 SNHLY, CDR2 FYNNEI. CDR3 residues: CASRVPGQGLGTEAFF. The CDR3 DNA follows: TGTGCCAGCAGAGTCCCGGGACAGGGTTTGGGCACTGAAGCTTTCTTT.

By share, this clonotype ranks as medium-sized (0.01 to 0.1%). This chain connects TRBV11-2 to TRBJ2-1; no reliable D call. V was clipped by 4 bases and J by 6 bases, with 7 bases between them. CDR3 length: 12 residues. Germline assignment: CDR1 SGHAT and CDR2 FQNNGV. CDR3 in DNA: TGTGCCAGCAGCTCGAACAGCAATGAGCAGTTCTTC. It codes for CASSSNSNEQFF.

In this sample, this clonotype turned up many times. V usage is TRBV7-2 and J usage is TRBJ1-5; the D gene is possibly TRBD1 (6 bases). Germline V CDR1 and CDR2: SGHTA, FQGNSA. V was pared by 5 bases and J by 9 bases, with 11 bases between. The CDR3 totals 12 residues. CDR3 DNA sequence: TGTGCCAGCAGCCAAGGGGGGTTGCCCCAGCATTTT. It is translated as CASSQGGLPQHF.

Many counts were recorded for this clonotype. For the CDR3, the DNA is TGTGCCAGCAGTTTATACCCCTATGGGTCTCGAGAGACCCAGTACTTC. Its protein is CASSLYPYGSRETQYF. The J gene is TRBJ2-5, the V gene TRBV27; D is unclear. Germline V gene sequence: CDR1 MNHEY, CDR2 SMNVEV (reference sequence). Trimming shortened V by 1 base and J by 4 bases, and 16 bases separated the two germline ends. The CDR3 has 16 amino acids.

This clonotype is categorized as medium-sized. The rearrangement uses TRBV11-2 and TRBJ2-5; a weak D match, TRBD1 (8 bases). Germline V CDR1 and CDR2: SGHAT, FQNNGV. The CDR3 is 17 amino acids. Trimming took 5 bases from V and 1 from J, leaving 20 bases between them. Written as DNA, the CDR3 is TGTGCCAGCAGCCACTGGGGGGGCAGGGGGCGCCAAGAGACCCAGTACTTC. This sequence encodes CASSHWGGRGRQETQYF.

This clonotype was detected many times. This chain uses TRBV27 with TRBJ2-1, with D perhaps matching TRBD1 or TRBD2 (6 bases each). Deletions cut 3 bases from V and 8 bases from J, with 11 bases between. The CDR3 contains 13 residues. Germline V gives CDR1 MNHEY, CDR2 SMNVEV (reference sequence). For the CDR3, the DNA is TGTGCCAGCAGTTTGTGGGGGGCCGATGAGCAGTTCTTC. Its protein product is CASSLWGADEQFF.

This clonotype showed up many times. This rearrangement joins TRBV4-1 to TRBJ2-3; 9 bases match TRBD1. The CDR3 is 16 amino acids. V lost 3 bases and J lost 3; bases outside the gene matches: 7. CDR1 is MGHRA and CDR2 is YSYEKL in the germline V gene. CDR3 amino acids: CASSQNRGLGTDTQYF. CDR3 nucleotide sequence: TGCGCCAGCAGCCAGAACAGGGGGCTGGGGACAGATACGCAGTATTTT.

By frequency in the sample, this clonotype is medium-sized (0.01 to 0.1%). The gene calls are TRBV7-6 and TRBJ1-3, with 7 bases matching TRBD1. The CDR3 is 16 amino acids. The V and J ends lost 4 bases and 1 base, in that order; junction bases with no gene match: 7. Germline lookup yields CDR1 SGHVS and CDR2 FNYEAQ. The CDR3 DNA reads TGTGCCAGCAGCTCCAGACTACAGGGGTCTGGAAACACCATATATTTT. Its protein product is CASSSRLQGSGNTIYF.

This clonotype has only a few counts. The V and J genes are TRBV5-6 and TRBJ2-7; D uncertain. Trimming shortened V by 4 bases and J by 5 bases, and 16 bases separated the two germline ends. Germline V lookup: CDR1 SGHDT, CDR2 YYEEEE. The CDR3 length is 14 residues. CDR3 coding DNA: TGTGCCAGCAGCCCCCCGTCCCGACTTGACGAGCAGTACTTC. The encoded protein is CASSPPSRLDEQYF. Full variable domain (missing parts from reference TRBV5-6 and TRBJ2-7): DAGVTQSPTHLIKTRGQQVTLRCSPKSGHDTVSWYQQALGQGPQFIFQYYEEEERQRGNFPDRFSGHQFPNYSSELNVNALLLGDSALYLCASSPPSRLDEQYFGPGTRLTVT.

In its sample, this clonotype ranks as medium-sized. The rearrangement links TRBV28 to TRBJ1-5; 7 bases match TRBD1. CDR3 length: 15 amino acids. The J segment lost 1 base and the V segment lost 6 bases, leaving 6 bases of the junction unmatched. CDR1 and CDR2 from the germline V gene are MDHEN and SYDVKM. The CDR3, as DNA: TGTGCCAGCAGGAGGCAGGGGGTGAGCAATCAGCCCCAGCATTTT. This gives the protein CASRRQGVSNQPQHF. The full variable domain, in which reference TRBV28 and TRBJ1-5 provide the parts outside the CDR3, is DVKVTQSSRYLVKRTGEKVFLECVQDMDHENMFWYRQDPGLGLRLIYFSYDVKMKEKGDIPEGYSVSREKKERFSLILESASTNQTSMYLCASRRQGVSNQPQHFGDGTRLSIL.

Regarding this clonotype: A much larger clone differs by one base, so this may be a read error. The V and J genes are TRBV19 and TRBJ1-5; 7 positions match TRBD1. Germline trimming cut 5 bases from V and 1 base from J; bases unmatched to any gene: 14. This CDR3 has 18 amino acids. Per germline, CDR1 LNHDA and CDR2 SQIVND (reference sequence). The CDR3 region has the DNA TGTGCCAGTAGTGACCACCCTTCTGTGACAGGGAGCAATCAGCCCCAGCATTTT. This codes for CASSDHPSVTGSNQPQHF.

The gene calls are TRBV10-2 and TRBJ2-7; no firm D call. The germline CDR1 and CDR2 sequences are WSHSY and SAAADI. V was cut by 2 bases and J by 3 bases, with 2 bases left in between. The CDR3 spans 11 residues. CDR3 in amino acids: CASSELYEQYF. For the CDR3, the DNA is TGCGCCAGCAGTGAGCTCTACGAGCAGTACTTC.

In this sample, this clonotype is medium-sized (0.01 to 0.1%). This rearrangement joins TRBV7-9 to TRBJ2-5; weak D call: TRBD2 (5 bases). Looked up from germline, CDR1 is SEHNR and CDR2 is FQNEAQ (reference sequence). This CDR3 has 16 residues. Deletions cut 5 bases from V and 1 base from J, with 17 bases between. CDR3 sequence (DNA): TGTGCCAGCAGCCCCACAAGGGCTAGCCCCCAAGAGACCCAGTACTTC. It encodes CASSPTRASPQETQYF. The entire variable domain, with the rest obtained from reference TRBV7-9 and TRBJ2-5, is as follows: DTGVSQNPRHKITKRGQNVTFRCDPISEHNRLYWYRQTLGQGPEFLTYFQNEAQLEKSRLLSDRFSAERPKGSFSTLEIQRTEQGDSAMYLCASSPTRASPQETQYFGPGTRLLVL.

This clonotype has ten or more counts. The V and J genes are TRBV6-2 or TRBV6-3 and TRBJ2-5; 7 positions match TRBD2. V was pared by 4 bases and J by 2 bases, with 4 bases of the junction left unmatched. This CDR3 is 14 amino acids long. Germline V gene lookup returns CDR1 MNHEY and CDR2 SVGEGT. Here the CDR3 DNA reads TGTGCCAGCAGTTTCACTAGCGAACAAGAGACCCAGTACTTC. Protein product: CASSFTSEQETQYF.